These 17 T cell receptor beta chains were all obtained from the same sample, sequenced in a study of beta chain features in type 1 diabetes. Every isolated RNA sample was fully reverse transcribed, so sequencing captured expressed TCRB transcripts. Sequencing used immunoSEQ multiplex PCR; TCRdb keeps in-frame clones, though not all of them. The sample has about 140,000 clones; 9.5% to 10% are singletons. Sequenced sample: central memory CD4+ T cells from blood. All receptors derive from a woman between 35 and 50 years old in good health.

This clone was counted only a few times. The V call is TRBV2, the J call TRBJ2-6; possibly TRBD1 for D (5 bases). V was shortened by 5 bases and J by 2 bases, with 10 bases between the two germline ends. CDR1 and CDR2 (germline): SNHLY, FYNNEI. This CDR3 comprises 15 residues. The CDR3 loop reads CASSKTGAGANVLTF. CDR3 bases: TGTGCCAGCAGTAAAACAGGCGCTGGGGCCAACGTCCTGACTTTC.

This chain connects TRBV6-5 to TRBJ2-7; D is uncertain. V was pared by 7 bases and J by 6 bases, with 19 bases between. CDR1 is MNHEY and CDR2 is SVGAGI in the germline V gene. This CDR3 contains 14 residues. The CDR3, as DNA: TGTGCCAGCAAGTTAGGCCTGAGTAGCCTCGAGCAGTACTTC. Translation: CASKLGLSSLEQYF.

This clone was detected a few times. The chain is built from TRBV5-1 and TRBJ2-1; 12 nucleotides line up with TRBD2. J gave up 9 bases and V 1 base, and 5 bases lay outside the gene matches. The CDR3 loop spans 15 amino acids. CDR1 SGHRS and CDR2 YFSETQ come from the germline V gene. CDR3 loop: CASSLSSGGVGEQFF. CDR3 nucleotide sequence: TGCGCCAGCAGCTTGTCTAGCGGGGGGGTTGGTGAGCAGTTCTTC.

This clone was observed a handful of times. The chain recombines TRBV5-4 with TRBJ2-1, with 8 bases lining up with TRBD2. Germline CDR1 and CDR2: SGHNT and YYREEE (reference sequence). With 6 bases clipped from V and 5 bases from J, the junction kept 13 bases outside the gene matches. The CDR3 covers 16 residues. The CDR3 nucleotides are TGTGCCAGCACTCCCGGAGGCGGGGGGCACGACAATGAGCAGTTCTTC. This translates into CASTPGGGGHDNEQFF.

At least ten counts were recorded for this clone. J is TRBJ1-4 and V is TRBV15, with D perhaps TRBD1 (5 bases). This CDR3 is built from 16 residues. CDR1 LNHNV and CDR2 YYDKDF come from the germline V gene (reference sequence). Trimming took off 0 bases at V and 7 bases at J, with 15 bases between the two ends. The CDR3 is CATSRDPVGPGEKLFF. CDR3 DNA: TGTGCCACCAGCAGAGATCCCGTGGGGCCTGGTGAAAAACTGTTTTTT.

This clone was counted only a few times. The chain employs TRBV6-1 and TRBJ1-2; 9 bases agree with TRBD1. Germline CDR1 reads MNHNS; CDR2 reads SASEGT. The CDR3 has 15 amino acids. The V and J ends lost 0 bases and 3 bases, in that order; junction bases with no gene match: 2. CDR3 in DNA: TGTGCCAGCAGTGAAGCCGGGACAGGGCACTATGGCTACACCTTC. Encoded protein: CASSEAGTGHYGYTF.

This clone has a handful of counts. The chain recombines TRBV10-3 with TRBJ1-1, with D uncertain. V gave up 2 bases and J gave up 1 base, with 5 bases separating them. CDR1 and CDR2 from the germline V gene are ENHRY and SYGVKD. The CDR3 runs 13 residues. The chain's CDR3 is CAISENRNTEAFF. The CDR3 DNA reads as TGTGCCATCAGTGAGAACAGGAACACTGAAGCTTTCTTT.

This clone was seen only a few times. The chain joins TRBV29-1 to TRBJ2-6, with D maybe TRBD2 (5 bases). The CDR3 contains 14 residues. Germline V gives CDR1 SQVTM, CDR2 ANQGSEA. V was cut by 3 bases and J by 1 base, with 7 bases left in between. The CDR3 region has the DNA TGCAGCGTTGAGAGGGTGTCTGGGGCCAACGTCCTGACTTTC. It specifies CSVERVSGANVLTF.

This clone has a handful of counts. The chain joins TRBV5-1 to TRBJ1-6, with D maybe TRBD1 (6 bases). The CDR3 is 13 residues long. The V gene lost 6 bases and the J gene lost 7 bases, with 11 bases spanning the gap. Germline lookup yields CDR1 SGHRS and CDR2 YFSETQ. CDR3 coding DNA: TGCGCCAGCAAACAGGGTGGGAATTCACCCCTCCACTTT. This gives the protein CASKQGGNSPLHF.

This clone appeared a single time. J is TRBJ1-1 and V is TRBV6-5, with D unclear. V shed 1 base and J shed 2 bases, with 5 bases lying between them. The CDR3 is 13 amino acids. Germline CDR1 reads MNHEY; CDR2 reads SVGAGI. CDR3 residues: CASSYYSNTEAFF. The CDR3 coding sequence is TGTGCCAGCAGTTACTACAGTAACACTGAAGCTTTCTTT.

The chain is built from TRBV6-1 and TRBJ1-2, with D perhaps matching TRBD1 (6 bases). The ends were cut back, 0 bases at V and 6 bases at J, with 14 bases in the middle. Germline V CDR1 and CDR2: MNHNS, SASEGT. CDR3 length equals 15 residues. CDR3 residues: CASSEADRNLNGYTF. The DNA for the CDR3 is TGTGCCAGCAGTGAAGCTGACAGGAATCTTAATGGCTACACCTTC.

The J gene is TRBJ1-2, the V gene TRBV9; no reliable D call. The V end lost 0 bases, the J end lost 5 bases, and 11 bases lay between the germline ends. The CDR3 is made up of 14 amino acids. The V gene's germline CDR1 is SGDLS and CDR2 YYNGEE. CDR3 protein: CASSVAAGGYGYTF. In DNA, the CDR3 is TGTGCCAGCAGCGTAGCGGCGGGTGGGTATGGCTACACCTTC.

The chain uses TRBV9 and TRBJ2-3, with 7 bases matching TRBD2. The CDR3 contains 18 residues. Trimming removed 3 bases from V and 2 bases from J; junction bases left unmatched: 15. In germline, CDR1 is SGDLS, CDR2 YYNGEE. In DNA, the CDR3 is TGTGCCAGCAGCGCCCAGAGGATGAGGGAGGGGCTCACAGATACGCAGTATTTT. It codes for CASSAQRMREGLTDTQYF.

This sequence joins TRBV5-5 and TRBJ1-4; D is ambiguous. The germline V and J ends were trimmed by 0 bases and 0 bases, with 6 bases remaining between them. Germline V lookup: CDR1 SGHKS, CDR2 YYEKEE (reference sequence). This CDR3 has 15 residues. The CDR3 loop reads CASSLAPATNEKLFF. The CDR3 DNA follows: TGTGCCAGCAGCTTGGCGCCAGCAACTAATGAAAAACTGTTTTTT.

The CDR3 region is CASSEATVTQPQHF. The DNA for the CDR3 is TGTGCCAGCAGTGAAGCTACAGTTACTCAGCCCCAGCATTTT. The chain carries TRBV2 and TRBJ1-5, with unresolved D. CDR3 length equals 14 residues. The germline V gene has CDR1 SNHLY and CDR2 FYNNEI. Trimming took 0 bases from V and 6 from J, leaving 9 bases between them.

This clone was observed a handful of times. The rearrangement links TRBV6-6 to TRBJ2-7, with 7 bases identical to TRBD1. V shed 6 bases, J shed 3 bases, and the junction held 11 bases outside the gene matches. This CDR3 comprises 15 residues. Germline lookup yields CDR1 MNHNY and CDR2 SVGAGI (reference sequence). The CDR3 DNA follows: TGTGCCAGCAGCCGCAAGGGACAGCTTTACTACGAGCAGTACTTC. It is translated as CASSRKGQLYYEQYF.

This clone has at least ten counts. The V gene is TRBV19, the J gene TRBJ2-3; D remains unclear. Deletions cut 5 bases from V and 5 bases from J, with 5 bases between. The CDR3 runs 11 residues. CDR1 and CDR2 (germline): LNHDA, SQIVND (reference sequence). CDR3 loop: CASSVQDTQYF. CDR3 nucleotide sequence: TGTGCCAGTAGTGTACAAGATACGCAGTATTTT. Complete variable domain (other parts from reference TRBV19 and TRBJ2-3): DGGITQSPKYLFRKEGQNVTLSCEQNLNHDAMYWYRQDPGQGLRLIYYSQIVNDFQKGDIAEGYSVSREKKESFPLTVTSAQKNPTAFYLCASSVQDTQYFGPGTRLTVL.